A single T cell receptor beta chain is shown here with its context. CDR1 SGHRS and CDR2 YFSETQ come from the germline V gene. This CDR3 has 13 amino acids. With 1 base removed from V and 7 bases from J, the gap between germline ends came to 11 bases. Methods used by the authors: Estimation of nucleated cell counts was performed using reference gene primer amplification. Sequencing was performed with immunoSEQ multiplex PCR; in TCRdb, only in-frame clones are kept and a portion is missing. The DNA gave D and trimming, while V, J and clone size come from that table. The table has about 82,000 clones, roughly four fifths seen once. This specimen belongs to a study of blood T cell repertoires in COVID-19.

This TCR came from a man aged 50-59 years with active or convalescent COVID-19. The chain has TRBV5-1 and TRBJ1-1, with TRBD1 as a possible D gene (5 bases). Sequencing input: peripheral blood. The CDR3 here is CASSLSRVSEAFF. Here the CDR3 DNA reads TGCGCCAGCAGCTTGTCCAGGGTGAGTGAAGCTTTCTTT.